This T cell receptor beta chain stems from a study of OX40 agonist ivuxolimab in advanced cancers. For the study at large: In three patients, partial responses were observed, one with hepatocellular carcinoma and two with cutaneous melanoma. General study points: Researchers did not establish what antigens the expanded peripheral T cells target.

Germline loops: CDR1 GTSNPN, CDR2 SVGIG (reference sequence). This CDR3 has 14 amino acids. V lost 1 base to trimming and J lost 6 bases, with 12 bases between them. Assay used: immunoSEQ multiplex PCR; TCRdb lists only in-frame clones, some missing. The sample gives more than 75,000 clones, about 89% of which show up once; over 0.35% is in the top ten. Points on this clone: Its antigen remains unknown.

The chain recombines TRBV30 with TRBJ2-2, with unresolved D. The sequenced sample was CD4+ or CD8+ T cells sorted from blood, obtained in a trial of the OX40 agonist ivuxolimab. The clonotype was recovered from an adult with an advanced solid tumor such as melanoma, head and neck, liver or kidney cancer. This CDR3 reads CAWSEVLVAGELFF. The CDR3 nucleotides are TGTGCCTGGAGTGAAGTGCTAGTAGCCGGGGAGCTGTTTTTT.